This T cell receptor beta chain appears in the sequencing data of a study of blood T cell repertoires in COVID-19. About the study: Samples came from the United States, Italy and Spain, spanning acute and convalescent COVID-19. T cells, B-cell-depleted T cells, or PBMCs supplied cDNA or gDNA.

The CDR3 runs 15 residues. V lost 1 base to trimming and J lost 2 bases, with 10 bases between them. Germline CDR1 reads SGHRS; CDR2 reads YFSETQ. Study processing details: For nucleated cells, counts were estimated from reference gene primer amplification. The repertoire was sequenced with immunoSEQ multiplex PCR; TCRdb's copy has only in-frame clones and lacks some. V, J and clone size are those of that table, while D and trimming were read from the DNA. This sample has about 150,000 clones, with 85% to 90% found just once. Notes on this clone: Other DNA variants within this sample encode the same CDR3.

The TCR originated in a woman in her thirties or forties with acute or convalescent COVID-19. Sequencing was carried out using peripheral blood. The V gene is TRBV5-1, the J gene TRBJ2-1; weak D call: TRBD2 (6 bases). The CDR3: CASSLNGGAYNEQFF. DNA of the CDR3: TGCGCCAGCAGCTTGAACGGCGGGGCCTACAATGAGCAGTTCTTC.